The source of this T cell receptor beta chain is a study of identical twins. Study-wide points: Fewer insertions were carried by abundant cord blood beta clonotypes, but none was seen in memory repertoires. Possibly, invariant MAIT and iNKT cells partly confounded zero-insertion analyses. Out-of-frame alpha sequences shared by twins showed excess low generation probability.

This clonotype was recorded many times. Its antigen is as yet unknown. With template switching, a universal primer site was added, and the cDNA carried unique molecular identifiers. A single record per CDR3 protein comes from TCRdb applying MiXCR to the 5' RACE reads. The sample includes 300,000 to 400,000 distinct CDR3 sequences, 9% to 15% of them seen just once. The CDR3 is 15 residues long. J was trimmed by 3 bases and V by 5 bases; bases with no gene match: 4. Germline-derived CDR1 and CDR2 are SEHNR and FQNEAQ (reference sequence). These sequences were also reported in another study, on yellow fever vaccine responses in identical twins.

Sequencing input: CD8+ T cells sorted from blood. This TCR was sampled from a woman younger than 30 in good health. This sequence joins TRBV7-9 and TRBJ2-3; 11 nucleotides line up with TRBD2. CDR3 coding DNA: TGTGCCAGCAGCCCCACTAGCGGGGGTACAGATACGCAGTATTTT. Translated: CASSPTSGGTDTQYF.